This entry describes one TCR beta chain. Original analysis: Reference gene primer amplification in the assay estimated nucleated cell counts. Assay used: immunoSEQ multiplex PCR; TCRdb lists only in-frame clones, some missing. The V and J calls and clone size are taken from that table; D and trimming were inferred from the DNA. Of some 290,000 clones listed, approximately 90% are singletons. This specimen comes from a study of blood T cell repertoires in COVID-19. The overall study: The study drew acute and convalescent COVID-19 samples from the United States, Italy and Spain. Nucleic acid was either cDNA or gDNA, and it came from T cells, B-cell-depleted T cells, or PBMCs.

V lost 6 bases and J lost 4; bases outside the gene matches: 13. There are 19 residues in the CDR3. Per the germline V gene, CDR1 is SGHNT and CDR2 is YYREEE (reference sequence). The rearrangement links TRBV5-4 to TRBJ2-2; 15 bases line up with TRBD2. Source material: peripheral blood. The clonotype was recovered from a woman aged 45-65 years who had recovered from COVID-19. CDR3 bases: TGTGCCAGCACCTTCGGCGGACTAGCGGGGGGGCCGGGCACCGGGGAGCTGTTTTTT. It codes for CASTFGGLAGGPGTGELFF.